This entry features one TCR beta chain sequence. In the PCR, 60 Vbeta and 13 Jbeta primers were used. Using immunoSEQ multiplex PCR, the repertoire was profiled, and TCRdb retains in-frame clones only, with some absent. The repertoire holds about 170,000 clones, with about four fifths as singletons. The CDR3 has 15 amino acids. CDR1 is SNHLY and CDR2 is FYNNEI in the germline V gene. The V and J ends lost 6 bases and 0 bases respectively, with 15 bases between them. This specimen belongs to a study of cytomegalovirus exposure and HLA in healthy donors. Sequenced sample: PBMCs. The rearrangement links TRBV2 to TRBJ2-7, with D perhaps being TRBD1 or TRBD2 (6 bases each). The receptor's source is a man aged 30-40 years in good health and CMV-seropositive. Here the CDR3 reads CASREQGGLSYEQYF. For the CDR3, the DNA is TGTGCCAGCAGGGAACAGGGAGGCCTCTCCTACGAGCAGTACTTC.